The text below deals with one T cell receptor (beta chain). Generated by immunoSEQ multiplex PCR, the TCRdb table keeps only in-frame clones and is missing some. The table lists roughly 710,000 clones, roughly 85% of them singletons, with 0.0095% to 0.013% in the top ten. The data belong to a study of shared T cell receptors in the human thymus. The CDR3 totals 13 residues. CDR1 MDHEN and CDR2 SYDVKM come from the germline V gene. The V gene lost 6 bases and the J gene lost 7 bases, with 15 bases spanning the gap. This same sample was also taken into another study, of human thymus T cells. That work states: Thymic samples were excised during corrective heart operations. A high degree of thymic repertoire overlap among unrelated individuals was reported in related research.

What was sequenced was thymocytes. This clonotype originated in a girl under two years old with a congenital heart defect. The chain couples TRBV28 to TRBJ1-1, with a tentative D call TRBD1 (6 bases). The CDR3 DNA sequence: TGTGCCAGCAGGAACTTGGGGGGGCTTGAAGCTTTCTTT. The encoded protein is CASRNLGGLEAFF.